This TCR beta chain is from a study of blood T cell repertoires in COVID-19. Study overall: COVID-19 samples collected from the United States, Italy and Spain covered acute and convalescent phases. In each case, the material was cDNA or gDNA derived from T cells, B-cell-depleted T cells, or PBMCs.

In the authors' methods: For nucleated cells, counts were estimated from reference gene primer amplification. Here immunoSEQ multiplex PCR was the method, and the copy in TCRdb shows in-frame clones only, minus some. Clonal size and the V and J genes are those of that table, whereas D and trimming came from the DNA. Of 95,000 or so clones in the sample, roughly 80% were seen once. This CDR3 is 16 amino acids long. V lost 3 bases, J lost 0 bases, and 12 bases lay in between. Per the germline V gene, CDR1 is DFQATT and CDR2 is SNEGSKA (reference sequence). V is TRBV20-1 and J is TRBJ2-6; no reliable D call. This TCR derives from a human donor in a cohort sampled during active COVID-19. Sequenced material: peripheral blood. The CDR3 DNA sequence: TGCAGTGCTAGTTCGCGAGCGCACTCTGGGGCCAACGTCCTGACTTTC. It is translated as CSASSRAHSGANVLTF.